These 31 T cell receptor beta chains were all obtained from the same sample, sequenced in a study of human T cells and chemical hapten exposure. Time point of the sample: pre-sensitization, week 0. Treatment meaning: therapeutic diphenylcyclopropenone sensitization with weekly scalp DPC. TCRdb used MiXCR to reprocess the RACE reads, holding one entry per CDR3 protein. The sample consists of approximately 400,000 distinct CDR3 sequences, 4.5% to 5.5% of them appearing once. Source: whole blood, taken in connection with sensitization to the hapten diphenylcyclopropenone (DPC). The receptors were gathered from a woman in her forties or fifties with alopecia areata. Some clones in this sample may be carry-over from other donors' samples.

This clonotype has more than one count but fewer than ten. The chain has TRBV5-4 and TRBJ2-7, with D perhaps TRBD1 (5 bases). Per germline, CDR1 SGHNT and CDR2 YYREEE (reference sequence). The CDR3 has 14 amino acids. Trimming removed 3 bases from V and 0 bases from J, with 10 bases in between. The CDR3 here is CASSSLTDSYEQYF. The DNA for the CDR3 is TGTGCCAGCAGCTCGCTGACAGACTCCTACGAGCAGTACTTC.

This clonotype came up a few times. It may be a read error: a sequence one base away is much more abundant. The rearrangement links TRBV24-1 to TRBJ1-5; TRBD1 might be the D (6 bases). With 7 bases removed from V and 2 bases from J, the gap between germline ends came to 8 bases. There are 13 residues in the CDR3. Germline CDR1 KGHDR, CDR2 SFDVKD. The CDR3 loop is CATSPGGNQPQHF. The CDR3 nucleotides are TGTGCCACCAGCCCAGGGGGCAATCAGCCCCAGCATTTT.

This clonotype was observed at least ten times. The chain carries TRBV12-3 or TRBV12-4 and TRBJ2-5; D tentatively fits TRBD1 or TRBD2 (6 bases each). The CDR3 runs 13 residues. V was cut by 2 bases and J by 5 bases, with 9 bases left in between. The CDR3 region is CASSLTGAETQYF. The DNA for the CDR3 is TGTGCCAGCAGTTTAACGGGGGCGGAGACCCAGTACTTC.

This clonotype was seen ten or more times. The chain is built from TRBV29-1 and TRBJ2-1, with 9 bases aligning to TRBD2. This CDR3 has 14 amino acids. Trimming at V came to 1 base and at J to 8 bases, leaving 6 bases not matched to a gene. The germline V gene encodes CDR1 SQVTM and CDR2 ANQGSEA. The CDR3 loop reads CSVEGWGLADEQFF. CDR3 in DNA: TGCAGCGTTGAAGGGTGGGGACTAGCTGATGAGCAGTTCTTC.

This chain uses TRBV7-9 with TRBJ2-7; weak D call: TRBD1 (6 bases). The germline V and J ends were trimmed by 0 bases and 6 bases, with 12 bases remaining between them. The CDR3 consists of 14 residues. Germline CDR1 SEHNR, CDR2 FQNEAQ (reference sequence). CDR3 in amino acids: CASSLAGAPIEQYF. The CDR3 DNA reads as TGTGCCAGCAGCTTAGCGGGGGCGCCCATCGAGCAGTACTTC.

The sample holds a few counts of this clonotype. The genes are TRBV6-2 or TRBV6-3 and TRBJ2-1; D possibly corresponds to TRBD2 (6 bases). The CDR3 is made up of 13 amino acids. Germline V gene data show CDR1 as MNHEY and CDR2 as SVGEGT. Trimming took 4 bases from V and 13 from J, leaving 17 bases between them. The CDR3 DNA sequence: TGTGCCAGCAGTTTGGGGGGTAAAAGGGACCAGTTCTTC. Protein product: CASSLGGKRDQFF.

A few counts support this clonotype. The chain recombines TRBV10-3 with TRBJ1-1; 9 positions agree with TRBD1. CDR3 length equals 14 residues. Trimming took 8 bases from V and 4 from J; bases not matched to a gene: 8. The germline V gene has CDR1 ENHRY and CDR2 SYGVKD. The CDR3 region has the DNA TGTGCCATCGCGGGACAGGGCCTGAGCACTGAAGCTTTCTTT. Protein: CAIAGQGLSTEAFF.

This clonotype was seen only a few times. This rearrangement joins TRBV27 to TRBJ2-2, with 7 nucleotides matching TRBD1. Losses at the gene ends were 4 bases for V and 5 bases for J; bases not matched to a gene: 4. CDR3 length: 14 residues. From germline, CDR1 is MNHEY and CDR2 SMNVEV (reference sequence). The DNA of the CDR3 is TGTGCCAGCAGTTCCAGGGGGTCGACCGGGGAGCTGTTTTTT. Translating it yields CASSSRGSTGELFF.

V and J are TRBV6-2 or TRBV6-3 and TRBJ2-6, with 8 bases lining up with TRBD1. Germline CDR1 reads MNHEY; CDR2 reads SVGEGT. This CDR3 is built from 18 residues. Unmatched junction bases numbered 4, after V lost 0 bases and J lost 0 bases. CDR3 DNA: TGTGCCAGCAGTTACTCGAGACAGGGGAGCTCTGGGGCCAACGTCCTGACTTTC. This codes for CASSYSRQGSSGANVLTF.

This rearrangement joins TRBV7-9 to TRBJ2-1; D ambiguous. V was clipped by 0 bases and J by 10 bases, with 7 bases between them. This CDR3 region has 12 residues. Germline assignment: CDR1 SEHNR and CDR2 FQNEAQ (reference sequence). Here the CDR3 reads CASSLAAEEQFF. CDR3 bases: TGTGCCAGCAGCTTAGCCGCCGAGGAGCAGTTCTTC. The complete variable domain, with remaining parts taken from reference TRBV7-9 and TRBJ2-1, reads DTGVSQNPRHKITKRGQNVTFRCDPISEHNRLYWYRQTLGQGPEFLTYFQNEAQLEKSRLLSDRFSAERPKGSFSTLEIQRTEQGDSAMYLCASSLAAEEQFFGPGTRLTVL.

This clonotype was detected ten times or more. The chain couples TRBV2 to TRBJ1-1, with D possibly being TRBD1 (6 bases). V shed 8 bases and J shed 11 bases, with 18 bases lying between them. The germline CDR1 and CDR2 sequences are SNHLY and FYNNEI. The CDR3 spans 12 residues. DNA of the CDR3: TGTGCCAGCGTCTGGGCGGGGGACAAGGCTTTCTTT. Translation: CASVWAGDKAFF.

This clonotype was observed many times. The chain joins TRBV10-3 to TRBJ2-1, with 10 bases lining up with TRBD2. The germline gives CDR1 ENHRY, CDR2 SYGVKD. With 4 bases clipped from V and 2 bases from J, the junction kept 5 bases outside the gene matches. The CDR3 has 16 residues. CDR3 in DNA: TGTGCCATCAGTGCCAGGACTAGCGGTACCTACAATGAGCAGTTCTTC. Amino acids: CAISARTSGTYNEQFF.

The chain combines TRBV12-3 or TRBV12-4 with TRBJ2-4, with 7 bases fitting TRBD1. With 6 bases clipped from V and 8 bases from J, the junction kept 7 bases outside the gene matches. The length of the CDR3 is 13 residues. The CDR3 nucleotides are TGTGCCAGCAGCCGACAGGGAGAGGACATTCAGTACTTC. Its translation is CASSRQGEDIQYF.

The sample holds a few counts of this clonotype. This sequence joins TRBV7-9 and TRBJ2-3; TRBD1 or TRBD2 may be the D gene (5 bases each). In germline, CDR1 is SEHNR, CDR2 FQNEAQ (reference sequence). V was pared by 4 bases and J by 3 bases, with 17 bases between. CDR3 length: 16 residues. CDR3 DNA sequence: TGTGCCAGCAGCTCGAGGGGCCGAACAACAACAGATACGCAGTATTTT. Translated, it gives CASSSRGRTTTDTQYF.

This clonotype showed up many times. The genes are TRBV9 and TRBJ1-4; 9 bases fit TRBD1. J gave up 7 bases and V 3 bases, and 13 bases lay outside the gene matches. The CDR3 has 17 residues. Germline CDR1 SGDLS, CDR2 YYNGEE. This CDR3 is CASSAPIGTGSSEKLFF. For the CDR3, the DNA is TGTGCCAGCAGCGCCCCCATAGGGACAGGGTCATCTGAAAAACTGTTTTTT.

CDR3 protein: CASSTSGRLDEQYF. CDR3 DNA sequence: TGTGCCAGCAGCACTAGCGGGAGGCTAGACGAGCAGTACTTC. The chain uses TRBV11-2 and TRBJ2-7; 12 bases are shared with TRBD2. CDR1 and CDR2 (germline): SGHAT, FQNNGV. The CDR3 spans 14 residues. V trimming: 5 bases; J trimming: 5 bases; junction bases outside the gene matches: 4.

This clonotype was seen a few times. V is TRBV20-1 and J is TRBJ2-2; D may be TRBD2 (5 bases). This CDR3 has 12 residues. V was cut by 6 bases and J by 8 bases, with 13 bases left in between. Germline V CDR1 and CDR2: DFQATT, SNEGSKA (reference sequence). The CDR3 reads CSARPAGGELFF. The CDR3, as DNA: TGCAGTGCCCGTCCCGCGGGTGGGGAGCTGTTTTTT.

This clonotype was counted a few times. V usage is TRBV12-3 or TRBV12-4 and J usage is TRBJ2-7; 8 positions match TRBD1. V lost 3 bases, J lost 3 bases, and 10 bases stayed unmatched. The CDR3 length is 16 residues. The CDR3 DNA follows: TGTGCCAGCAGTTTCAGGGGGCCACACGAGGGCTACGAGCAGTACTTC. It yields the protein CASSFRGPHEGYEQYF.

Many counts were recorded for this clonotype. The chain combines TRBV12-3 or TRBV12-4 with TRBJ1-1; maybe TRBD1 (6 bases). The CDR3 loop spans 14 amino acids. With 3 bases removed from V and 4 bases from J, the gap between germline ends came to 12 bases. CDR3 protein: CASSFGGFGTEAFF. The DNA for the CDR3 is TGTGCCAGCAGTTTCGGGGGCTTTGGCACTGAAGCTTTCTTT.

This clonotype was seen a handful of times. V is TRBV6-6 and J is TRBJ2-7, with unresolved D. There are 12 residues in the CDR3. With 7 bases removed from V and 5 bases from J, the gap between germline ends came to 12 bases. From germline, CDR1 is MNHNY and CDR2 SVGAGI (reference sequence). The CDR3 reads CASKEDLHEQYF. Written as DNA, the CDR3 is TGTGCCAGCAAAGAAGATCTCCACGAGCAGTACTTC.

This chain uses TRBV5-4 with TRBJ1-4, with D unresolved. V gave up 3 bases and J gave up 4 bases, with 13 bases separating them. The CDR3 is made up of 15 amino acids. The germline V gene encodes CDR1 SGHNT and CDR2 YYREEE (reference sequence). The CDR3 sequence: CASSSLGESNEKLFF. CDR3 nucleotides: TGTGCCAGCAGCTCCCTAGGCGAGAGTAATGAAAAACTGTTTTTT.

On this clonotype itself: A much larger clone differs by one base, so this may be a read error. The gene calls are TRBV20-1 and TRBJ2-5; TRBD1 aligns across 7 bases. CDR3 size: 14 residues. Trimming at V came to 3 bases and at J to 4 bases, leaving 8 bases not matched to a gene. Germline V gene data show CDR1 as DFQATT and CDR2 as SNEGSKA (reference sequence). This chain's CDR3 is CSASQQGRVETQYF. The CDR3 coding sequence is TGCAGTGCTAGCCAACAGGGGAGAGTAGAGACCCAGTACTTC.

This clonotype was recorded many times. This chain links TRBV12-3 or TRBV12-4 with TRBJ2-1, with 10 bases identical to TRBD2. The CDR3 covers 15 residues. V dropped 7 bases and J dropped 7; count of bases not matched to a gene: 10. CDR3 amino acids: CASTHPAGGRNEQFF. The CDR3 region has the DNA TGTGCCAGCACCCACCCAGCGGGAGGGAGGAATGAGCAGTTCTTC.

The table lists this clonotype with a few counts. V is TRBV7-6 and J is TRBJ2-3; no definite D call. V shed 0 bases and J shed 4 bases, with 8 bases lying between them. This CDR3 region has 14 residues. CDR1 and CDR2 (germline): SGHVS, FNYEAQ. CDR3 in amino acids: CASSLAYPPDTQYF. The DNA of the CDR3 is TGTGCCAGCAGCTTAGCGTACCCGCCAGATACGCAGTATTTT.

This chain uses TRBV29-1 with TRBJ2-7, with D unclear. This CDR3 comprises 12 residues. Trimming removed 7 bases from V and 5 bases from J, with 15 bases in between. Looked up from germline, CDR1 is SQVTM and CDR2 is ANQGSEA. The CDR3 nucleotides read TGCAGCGCCCTGGGATTCCGGAACGAGCAGTACTTC. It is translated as CSALGFRNEQYF.

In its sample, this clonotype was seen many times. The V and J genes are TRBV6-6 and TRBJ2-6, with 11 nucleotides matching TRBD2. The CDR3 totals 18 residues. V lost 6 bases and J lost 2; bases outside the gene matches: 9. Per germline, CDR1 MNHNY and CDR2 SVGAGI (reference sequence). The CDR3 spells CASSKTSGRRAGANVLTF. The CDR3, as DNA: TGTGCCAGCAGCAAAACTAGCGGGAGAAGGGCTGGGGCCAACGTCCTGACTTTC.

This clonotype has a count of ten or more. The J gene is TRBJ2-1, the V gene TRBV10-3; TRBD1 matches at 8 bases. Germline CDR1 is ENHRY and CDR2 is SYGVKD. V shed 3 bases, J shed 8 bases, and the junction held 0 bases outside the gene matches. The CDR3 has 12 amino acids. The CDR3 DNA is TGTGCCATCAGTGAACAGGGGGATGAGCAGTTCTTC. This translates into CAISEQGDEQFF.

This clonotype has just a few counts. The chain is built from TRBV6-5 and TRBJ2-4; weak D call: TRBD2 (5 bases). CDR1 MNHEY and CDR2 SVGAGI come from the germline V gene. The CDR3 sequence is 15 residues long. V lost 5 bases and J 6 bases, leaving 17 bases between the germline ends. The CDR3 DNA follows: TGTGCCAGCAGTGCCGAGCCCTTCGGGATAAACATTCAGTACTTC. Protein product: CASSAEPFGINIQYF.

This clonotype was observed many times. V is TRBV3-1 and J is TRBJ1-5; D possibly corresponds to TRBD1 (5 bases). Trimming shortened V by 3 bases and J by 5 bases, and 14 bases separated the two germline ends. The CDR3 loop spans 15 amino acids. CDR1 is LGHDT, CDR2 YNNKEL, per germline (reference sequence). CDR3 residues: CASSQGGGSHQPQHF. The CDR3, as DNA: TGTGCCAGCAGCCAGGGGGGGGGATCACATCAGCCCCAGCATTTT.

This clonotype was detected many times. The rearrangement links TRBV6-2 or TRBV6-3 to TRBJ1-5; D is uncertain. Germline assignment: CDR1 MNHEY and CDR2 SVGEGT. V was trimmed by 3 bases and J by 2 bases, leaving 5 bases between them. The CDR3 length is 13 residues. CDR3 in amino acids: CASSYPGNQPQHF. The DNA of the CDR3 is TGTGCCAGCAGTTATCCAGGCAATCAGCCCCAGCATTTT.

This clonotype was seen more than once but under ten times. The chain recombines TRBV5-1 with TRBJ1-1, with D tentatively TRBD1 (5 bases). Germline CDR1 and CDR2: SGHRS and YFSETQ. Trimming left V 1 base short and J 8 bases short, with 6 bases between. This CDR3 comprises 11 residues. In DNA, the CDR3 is TGCGCCAGCAGCTTGAAGGGGGAAGCTTTCTTT. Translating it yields CASSLKGEAFF.